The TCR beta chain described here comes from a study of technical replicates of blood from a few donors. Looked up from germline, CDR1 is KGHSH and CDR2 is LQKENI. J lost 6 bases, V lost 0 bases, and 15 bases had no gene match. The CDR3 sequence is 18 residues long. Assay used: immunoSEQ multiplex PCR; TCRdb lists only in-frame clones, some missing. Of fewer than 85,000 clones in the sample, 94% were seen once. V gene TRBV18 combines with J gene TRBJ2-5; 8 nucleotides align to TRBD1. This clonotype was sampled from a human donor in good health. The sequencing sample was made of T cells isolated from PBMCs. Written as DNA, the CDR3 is TGTGCCAGCTCACCACCGAAGTTCCGGGACAGGTCCCTTCAGACCCAGTACTTC. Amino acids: CASSPPKFRDRSLQTQYF.